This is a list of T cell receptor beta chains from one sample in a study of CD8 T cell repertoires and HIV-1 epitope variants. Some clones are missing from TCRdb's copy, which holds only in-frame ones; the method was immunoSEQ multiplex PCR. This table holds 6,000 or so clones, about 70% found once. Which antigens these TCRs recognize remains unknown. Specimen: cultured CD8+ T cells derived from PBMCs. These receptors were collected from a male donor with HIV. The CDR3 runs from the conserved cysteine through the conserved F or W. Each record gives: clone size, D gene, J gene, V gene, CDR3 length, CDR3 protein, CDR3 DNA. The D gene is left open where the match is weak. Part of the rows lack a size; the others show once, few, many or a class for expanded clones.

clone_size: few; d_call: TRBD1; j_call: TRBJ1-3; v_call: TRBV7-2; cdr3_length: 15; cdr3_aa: CASRLGQNFGNTIYF; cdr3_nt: TGTGCCAGCAGATTGGGACAGAACTTCGGAAACACCATATATTTT
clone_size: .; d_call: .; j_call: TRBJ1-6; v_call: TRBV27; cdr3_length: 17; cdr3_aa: CASSLPPWGANNSPLHF; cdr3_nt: TGTGCCAGCAGTTTACCCCCGTGGGGGGCGAATAATTCACCCCTCCACTTT
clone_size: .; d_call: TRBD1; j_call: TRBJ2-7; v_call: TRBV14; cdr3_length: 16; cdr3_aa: CASSQDTGGISYEQYF; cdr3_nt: TGTGCCAGCAGCCAAGACACAGGGGGCATCTCCTACGAGCAGTACTTC
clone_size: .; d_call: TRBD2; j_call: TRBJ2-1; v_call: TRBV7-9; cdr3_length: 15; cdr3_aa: CASSGTSESYNEQFF; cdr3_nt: TGTGCCAGCAGCGGGACTAGCGAGTCCTACAATGAGCAGTTCTTC
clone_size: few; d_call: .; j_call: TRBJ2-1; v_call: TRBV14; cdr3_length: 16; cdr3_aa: CASSLRLGNPYNEQFF; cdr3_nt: TGTGCCAGCAGCCTAAGACTCGGCAACCCTTACAATGAGCAGTTCTTC
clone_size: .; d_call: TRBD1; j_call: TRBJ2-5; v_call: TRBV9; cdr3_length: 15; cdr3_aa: CASSGGGTGQETQYF; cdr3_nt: TGTGCCAGCAGCGGAGGGGGGACAGGGCAAGAGACCCAGTACTTC
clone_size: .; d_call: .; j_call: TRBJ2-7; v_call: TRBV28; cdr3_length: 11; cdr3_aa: CATAASYEQYF; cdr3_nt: TGTGCCACCGCAGCCTCCTACGAGCAGTACTTC
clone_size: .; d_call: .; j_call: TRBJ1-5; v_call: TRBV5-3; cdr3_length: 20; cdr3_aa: CARSGTDYRALGERNQPQHF; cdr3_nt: TGTGCCAGAAGCGGTACCGATTACAGGGCCCTGGGCGAGAGGAATCAGCCCCAGCATTTT
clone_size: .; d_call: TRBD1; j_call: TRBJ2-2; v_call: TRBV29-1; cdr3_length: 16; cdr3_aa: CSVELWTGGNTGELFF; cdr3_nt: TGCAGCGTTGAGCTATGGACAGGGGGAAACACCGGGGAGCTGTTTTTT
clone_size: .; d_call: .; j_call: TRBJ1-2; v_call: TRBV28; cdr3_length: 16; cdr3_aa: CATEVGRTDHHWGYTF; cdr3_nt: TGTGCCACGGAGGTTGGAAGGACAGACCACCATTGGGGCTACACCTTC
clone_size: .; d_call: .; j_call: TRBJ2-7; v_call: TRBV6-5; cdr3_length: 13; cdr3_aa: CASSYSGQYEQYF; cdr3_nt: TGTGCCAGCAGTTACTCGGGGCAGTACGAGCAGTACTTC
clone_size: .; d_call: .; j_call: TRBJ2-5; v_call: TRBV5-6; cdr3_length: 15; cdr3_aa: CASSVGLEVWETQYF; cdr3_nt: TGTGCCAGCAGCGTTGGACTGGAAGTGTGGGAGACCCAGTACTTC
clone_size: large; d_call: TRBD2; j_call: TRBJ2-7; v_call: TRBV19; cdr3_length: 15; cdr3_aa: CASSIRLAGIYEQYF; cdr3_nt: TGTGCCAGTAGTATCCGACTAGCGGGGATTTACGAGCAGTACTTC
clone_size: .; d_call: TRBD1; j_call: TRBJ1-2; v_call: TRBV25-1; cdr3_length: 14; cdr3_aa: CASRRPGTGDGYTF; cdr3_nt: TGTGCCAGCCGTCGCCCCGGGACAGGGGATGGCTACACCTTC
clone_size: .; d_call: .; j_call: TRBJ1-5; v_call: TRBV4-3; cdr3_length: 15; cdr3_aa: CASSEEWGLNQPQHF; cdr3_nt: TGCGCCAGCAGCGAAGAATGGGGATTAAATCAGCCCCAGCATTTT
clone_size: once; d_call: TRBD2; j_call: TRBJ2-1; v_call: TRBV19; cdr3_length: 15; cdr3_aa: CASSISSGTGNEQFF; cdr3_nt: TGTGCCAGTAGTATCTCTAGCGGGACCGGCAATGAGCAGTTCTTC
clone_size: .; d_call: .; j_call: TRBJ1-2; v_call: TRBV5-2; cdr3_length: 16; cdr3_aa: CASSQDPPDLDYGYTF; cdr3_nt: TGCGCCAGCAGCCAAGATCCCCCAGACTTGGACTATGGCTACACCTTC